Below, 21 T cell receptor beta chains from the same sample are listed, as sequenced in a study of control samples from healthy donors and cancer patients. Measured with immunoSEQ multiplex PCR; TCRdb has only the in-frame clones, and not every one. This sample has tens of thousands of clones; roughly 84% occur once, and the top ten carry around 29%. Sequenced: PBMCs. The receptors derive from a man between 60 and 75 years old with head and neck cancer.

The genes are TRBV11-3 and TRBJ2-3, with 9 bases that match TRBD1. The CDR3 has 17 amino acids. CDR1 and CDR2 (germline): SGHNT, YENEEA. V shed 3 bases and J 7 bases; nucleotides not matched to a gene: 14. CDR3 coding DNA: TGTGCCAGCAGCTTTTCCGCCTGGGACAGGGAATGGAATACGCAGTATTTT. This translates into CASSFSAWDREWNTQYF.

The V call is TRBV5-1, the J call TRBJ2-1, with D possibly matching TRBD2 (6 bases). The CDR3 is made up of 15 amino acids. Germline V gene data show CDR1 as SGHRS and CDR2 as YFSETQ. The V gene lost 1 base and the J gene lost 2 bases, with 10 bases spanning the gap. For the CDR3, the DNA is TGCGCCAGCAGCTTGCGGGGGAGCGCCTACAATGAGCAGTTCTTC. It yields the protein CASSLRGSAYNEQFF.

The V and J genes are TRBV12-3 or TRBV12-4 and TRBJ1-2; D call uncertain. The CDR3 sequence is 12 residues long. V lost 0 bases to trimming and J lost 5 bases, with 4 bases between them. Here the CDR3 reads CASSLAGYGYTF. DNA of the CDR3: TGTGCCAGCAGTTTAGCAGGATATGGCTACACCTTC.

This clone was recorded only once. The J gene is TRBJ1-5, the V gene TRBV5-5; D possibly corresponds to TRBD1 (5 bases). This CDR3 is built from 15 residues. The V end lost 2 bases, the J end lost 7 bases, and 16 bases lay between the germline ends. In germline, CDR1 is SGHKS, CDR2 YYEKEE (reference sequence). The DNA for the CDR3 is TGTGCCAGCAGCTTCTATGCTACACAGGAGCAGCCCCAGCATTTT. Translating it yields CASSFYATQEQPQHF.

V is TRBV24-1 and J is TRBJ2-3, with D tentatively TRBD1 (5 bases). The V end was cut by 9 bases, the J end by 0 bases, with 12 bases between. This CDR3 contains 14 residues. Germline CDR1 reads KGHDR; CDR2 reads SFDVKD. In DNA, the CDR3 is TGTGCCACCGCCTGGGGCAGGAGCACAGATACGCAGTATTTT. Its protein is CATAWGRSTDTQYF.

CDR3 in amino acids: CATQQTPNTGELFF. The CDR3 nucleotides are TGTGCCACCCAGCAGACTCCGAACACCGGGGAGCTGTTTTTT. This chain joins TRBV5-5 and TRBJ2-2; D is uncertain. V lost 9 bases and J lost 0, with 12 bases in between. CDR3 length: 14 residues. The V gene's germline CDR1 is SGHKS and CDR2 YYEKEE (reference sequence).

CDR3 nucleotides: TGTGCCAGCAGCTTGGAGGGCAGAAACTATGGCTACACCTTC. Translation: CASSLEGRNYGYTF. The chain has TRBV5-6 and TRBJ1-2; D remains unclear. Trimming took 0 bases from V and 2 from J, leaving 8 bases between them. The CDR3 has 14 amino acids. Germline CDR1 is SGHDT and CDR2 is YYEEEE.

In this sample, this clone turned up a few times. The chain joins TRBV6-2 or TRBV6-3 to TRBJ2-1; D remains ambiguous. Germline V gives CDR1 MNHEY, CDR2 SVGEGT. The V and J ends lost 5 bases and 7 bases respectively, with 9 bases between them. The CDR3 is 12 amino acids. The chain's CDR3 is CASSILKNEQFF. The CDR3 DNA is TGTGCCAGCAGTATCCTGAAGAATGAGCAGTTCTTC.

This sequence joins TRBV15 and TRBJ2-3, with D tentatively TRBD1 or TRBD2 (7 bases each). CDR1 LNHNV and CDR2 YYDKDF come from the germline V gene (reference sequence). The CDR3 length is 15 residues. Trimming took off 1 base at V and 5 bases at J, with 13 bases between the two ends. The CDR3 reads CATSRAARGGDTQYF. DNA of the CDR3: TGTGCCACCAGCAGAGCCGCCAGGGGGGGAGATACGCAGTATTTT.

As DNA, the CDR3 is TGCGCCAGCAGCGCGGGACAGGGGCAGACCCAGTACTTC. Its protein product is CASSAGQGQTQYF. V usage is TRBV10-2 and J usage is TRBJ2-5; 10 positions agree with TRBD1. V dropped 6 bases and J dropped 6; count of bases not matched to a gene: 4. This CDR3 is 13 amino acids long. Germline lookup yields CDR1 WSHSY and CDR2 SAAADI.

This chain connects TRBV6-5 to TRBJ2-2; a weak D match, TRBD1 (5 bases). The CDR3 is 16 residues long. The germline CDR1 and CDR2 sequences are MNHEY and SVGAGI. V lost 4 bases and J 3 bases, leaving 15 bases between the germline ends. Written as DNA, the CDR3 is TGTGCCAGCAGTTTGACAGTCCCCACCTACACCGGGGAGCTGTTTTTT. This translates into CASSLTVPTYTGELFF.

This chain joins TRBV5-1 and TRBJ1-4; D is possibly TRBD1 (5 bases). The CDR3 sequence is 14 residues long. V was pared by 2 bases and J by 5 bases, with 10 bases between. Germline V gene lookup returns CDR1 SGHRS and CDR2 YFSETQ. As DNA, the CDR3 is TGCGCCAGCAGCTTCGACAGTCAAAATGAAAAACTGTTTTTT. Translating it yields CASSFDSQNEKLFF.

The rearrangement links TRBV3-1 (or the pseudogene TRBV3-2) to TRBJ1-3; D is undetermined. Trimming shortened V by 4 bases and J by 0 bases, and 10 bases separated the two germline ends. Germline values: CDR1 LGHDT, CDR2 YNNKEL (reference sequence). The CDR3 consists of 15 residues. The CDR3 bases are TGTGCCAGCAGCCGTAACACCAACTCTGGAAACACCATATATTTT. The encoded protein is CASSRNTNSGNTIYF.

The chain joins TRBV15 to TRBJ1-1; D gene uncertain. The CDR3 loop spans 14 amino acids. Per germline, CDR1 LNHNV and CDR2 YYDKDF (reference sequence). The germline V and J ends were trimmed by 4 bases and 1 base, with 10 bases remaining between them. CDR3 sequence reads: CATSTDGENTEAFF. In nucleotides, the CDR3 is TGTGCCACCAGCACGGACGGGGAGAACACTGAAGCTTTCTTT.

The chain recombines TRBV30 with TRBJ2-7, with D possibly being TRBD2 (5 bases). Trimming removed 2 bases at V and 1 base at J, with 6 bases between. The CDR3 has 12 amino acids. Germline CDR1 and CDR2: GTSNPN and SVGIG (reference sequence). CDR3: CAWSPGSYEQYF. The CDR3 region has the DNA TGTGCCTGGAGTCCGGGGTCCTACGAGCAGTACTTC.

This sequence joins TRBV5-1 and TRBJ2-3, with 9 bases that match TRBD2. Germline trimming cut 6 bases from V and 0 bases from J; bases unmatched to any gene: 8. The CDR3 is 16 residues long. Germline lookup yields CDR1 SGHRS and CDR2 YFSETQ. The CDR3 nucleotides read TGCGCCAGCAATGGGCGGCTAGCGGGAAGCACAGATACGCAGTATTTT. This encodes CASNGRLAGSTDTQYF.

The chain has TRBV4-1 and TRBJ2-1, with TRBD1 identical over 7 bases. Losses at the gene ends were 0 bases for V and 5 bases for J; bases not matched to a gene: 19. Looked up from germline, CDR1 is MGHRA and CDR2 is YSYEKL. The CDR3 is 20 amino acids. CDR3 nucleotides: TGCGCCAGCAGCCAAGAAGTCACCCTTCGACAGGGTAGGGAACACAATGAGCAGTTCTTC. Translated, it gives CASSQEVTLRQGREHNEQFF.

This clone is large. Here the CDR3 reads CASSPGQGTFVQPQHF. Here the CDR3 DNA reads TGTGCCAGCAGCCCAGGACAGGGGACGTTCGTACAGCCCCAGCATTTT. V and J are TRBV27 and TRBJ1-5; 9 bases line up with TRBD1. The CDR3 is made up of 16 amino acids. Germline lookup yields CDR1 MNHEY and CDR2 SMNVEV (reference sequence). Losses at the gene ends were 6 bases for V and 7 bases for J; bases not matched to a gene: 13.

This clone was seen a single time. The chain employs TRBV5-1 and TRBJ2-5; TRBD2 matches at 10 bases. V shed 4 bases, J shed 2 bases, and the junction held 2 bases outside the gene matches. The CDR3 has 14 amino acids. CDR1 is SGHRS and CDR2 is YFSETQ in the germline V gene. The CDR3 reads CASSEAGGQETQYF. The CDR3 DNA reads as TGCGCCAGCAGCGAAGCGGGGGGGCAAGAGACCCAGTACTTC.

This clone was recorded only once. The V gene is TRBV6-6, the J gene TRBJ2-1; D unclear. Germline values: CDR1 MNHNY, CDR2 SVGAGI (reference sequence). This CDR3 comprises 12 residues. Trimming removed 6 bases at V and 5 bases at J, with 8 bases between. The CDR3 DNA reads TGTGCCAGCAGAGGTTACAACAATGAGCAGTTCTTC. Protein sequence: CASRGYNNEQFF.

In its sample, this clone was seen once. The gene calls are TRBV3-1 (or the pseudogene TRBV3-2) and TRBJ2-1, with a tentative D call TRBD2 (6 bases). From germline, CDR1 is LGHDT and CDR2 YNNKEL (reference sequence). The ends were cut back, 4 bases at V and 5 bases at J, with 18 bases in the middle. The CDR3 covers 16 residues. For the CDR3, the DNA is TGTGCCAGCAGCCTGATTAGGAGGGACCCAAACAATGAGCAGTTCTTC. Translation gives CASSLIRRDPNNEQFF.